Each of the 20 T cell receptor beta chains below was sequenced from the same sample in a study of blood T cells in healthy people across ages. Sample-barcoded 5' priming and a J-beta primer mix drove a second PCR of about 7 to 12 cycles. MiXCR was run by TCRdb on the 5' RACE reads, yielding one entry per CDR3 protein. The sample includes about 1.1 million distinct CDR3 sequences, roughly two fifths of them seen just once. The sequenced sample was blood. The receptors were gathered from a man between 18 and 35 years old in good health.

The rearrangement uses TRBV5-1 and TRBJ2-5; TRBD1 might be the D (6 bases). CDR1 SGHRS and CDR2 YFSETQ come from the germline V gene. This CDR3 region has 16 residues. V lost 3 bases and J lost 11, with 26 bases in between. In DNA form, the CDR3 reads TGCGCCAGCAGCTCCGGACAGCCCAACTTCGACAATGAGCAGTACTTC. Encoded protein: CASSSGQPNFDNEQYF.

The chain employs TRBV25-1 and TRBJ1-4; D is ambiguous. V lost 8 bases and J lost 3, with 22 bases in between. The germline CDR1 and CDR2 sequences are MGHDK and SYGVNS. The CDR3 consists of 17 residues. In nucleotides, the CDR3 is TGTGCCAGCTCACCTCTTGCGGAGGTGCGATCTAATGAAAAACTGTTTTTT. Its protein is CASSPLAEVRSNEKLFF.

This clonotype was seen more than once but under ten times. The chain recombines TRBV29-1 with TRBJ1-4, with D perhaps matching TRBD1 (6 bases). Germline assignment: CDR1 SQVTM and CDR2 ANQGSEA. Trimming shortened V by 3 bases and J by 7 bases, and 12 bases separated the two germline ends. The CDR3 is 13 amino acids. CDR3 amino acids: CSVDTGIGEKLFF. For the CDR3, the DNA is TGCAGCGTTGATACAGGGATCGGTGAAAAACTGTTTTTT. The full variable domain, completed using reference TRBV29-1 and TRBJ1-4, is SAVISQKPSRDICQRGTSLTIQCQVDSQVTMMFWYRQQPGQSLTLIATANQGSEATYESGFVIDKFPISRPNLTFSTLTVSNMSPEDSSIYLCSVDTGIGEKLFFGSGTQLSVL.

The J gene is TRBJ1-1, the V gene TRBV3-1; D possibly corresponds to TRBD1 (6 bases). V lost 3 bases and J lost 1, with 12 bases in between. The length of the CDR3 is 15 residues. The V gene's germline CDR1 is LGHDT and CDR2 YNNKEL (reference sequence). The DNA of the CDR3 is TGTGCCAGCAGCCACACAGGGAATGAGAACACTGAAGCTTTCTTT. The encoded protein is CASSHTGNENTEAFF.

This chain uses TRBV4-1 with TRBJ2-2, with TRBD2 matching 11 bases. This CDR3 region has 16 residues. With V trimmed by 1 base and J by 5 bases, 3 bases remained unmatched. CDR1 MGHRA and CDR2 YSYEKL come from the germline V gene. CDR3 nucleotide sequence: TGCGCCAGCAGCCAAGGACTAGCGGGGACAACCGGGGAGCTGTTTTTT. This translates into CASSQGLAGTTGELFF.

The chain couples TRBV4-3 to TRBJ2-5; D gene uncertain. Germline CDR1 is LGHNA and CDR2 is YSLEER. The CDR3 is made up of 14 amino acids. Trimming cost V 1 base and J 1 base, with 7 bases left between them. The CDR3 coding sequence is TGCGCCAGCAGCCAAGGCGTCGTCCAAGAGACCCAGTACTTC. Protein product: CASSQGVVQETQYF.

There are many counts of this clonotype. The J gene is TRBJ1-1, the V gene TRBV20-1; no firm D call. Germline CDR1 is DFQATT and CDR2 is SNEGSKA (reference sequence). The CDR3 loop spans 11 amino acids. V lost 3 bases and J 4 bases, leaving 6 bases between the germline ends. The CDR3 reads CSARDLTEAFF. CDR3 bases: TGCAGTGCTAGGGATCTCACTGAAGCTTTCTTT.

This rearrangement joins TRBV7-2 to TRBJ1-2; 10 bases agree with TRBD1. Germline lookup yields CDR1 SGHTA and CDR2 FQGNSA. The CDR3 has 14 amino acids. The V segment lost 9 bases and the J segment 4 bases; nucleotides outside the gene matches: 8. CDR3 region: CARSTGGLSYGYTF. CDR3 nucleotide sequence: TGTGCCAGGTCGACAGGGGGCCTAAGCTATGGCTACACCTTC. Variable domain in full (rest from reference TRBV7-2 and TRBJ1-2): GAGVSQSPSNKVTEKGKDVELRCDPISGHTALYWYRQSLGQGLEFLIYFQGNSAPDKSGLPSDRFSAERTGGSVSTLTIQRTQQEDSAVYLCARSTGGLSYGYTFGSGTRLTVV.

V is TRBV20-1 and J is TRBJ1-1, with D perhaps TRBD1 (5 bases). Germline loops: CDR1 DFQATT, CDR2 SNEGSKA (reference sequence). CDR3 length equals 13 residues. This chain's CDR3 is CMPRGGMNTEAFF. CDR3 bases: TGCATGCCCCGGGGGGGGATGAACACTGAAGCTTTCTTT.

This clonotype came up a few times. This chain connects TRBV27 to TRBJ1-1, with D possibly TRBD1 on 6 matching bases. Germline-derived CDR1 and CDR2 are MNHEY and SMNVEV (reference sequence). The V end lost 4 bases, the J end lost 5 bases, and 11 bases lay between the germline ends. This CDR3 has 13 residues. The CDR3 here is CASSSQGRTEAFF. In nucleotides, the CDR3 is TGTGCCAGCAGTTCCCAGGGGAGAACTGAAGCTTTCTTT.

The gene calls are TRBV7-8 and TRBJ2-2; D may be TRBD2 (6 bases). The V end lost 2 bases, the J end lost 4 bases, and 8 bases lay between the germline ends. The germline CDR1 and CDR2 sequences are SGHVS and FQNEAQ. There are 14 residues in the CDR3. CDR3 bases: TGTGCCAGCAGCTTACGCGGGGCCACCGGGGAGCTGTTTTTT. This translates into CASSLRGATGELFF. Full variable domain (missing parts from reference TRBV7-8 and TRBJ2-2): GAGVSQSPRYKVAKRGQDVALRCDPISGHVSLFWYQQALGQGPEFLTYFQNEAQLDKSGLPSDRFFAERPEGSVSTLKIQRTQQEDSAVYLCASSLRGATGELFFGEGSRLTVL.

The genes are TRBV20-1 and TRBJ1-1; D is undetermined. The V end lost 0 bases, the J end lost 0 bases, and 8 bases lay between the germline ends. The CDR3 is 14 residues long. Per the germline V gene, CDR1 is DFQATT and CDR2 is SNEGSKA (reference sequence). The CDR3 DNA sequence: TGCAGTGCTAGAGATGGCCGGATGAACACTGAAGCTTTCTTT. This gives the protein CSARDGRMNTEAFF.

This clonotype has just a few counts. The CDR3 DNA is TGTGCCAGCAGATCCGACAGGGTCGGTGAGCAGTTCTTC. The encoded protein is CASRSDRVGEQFF. This chain uses TRBV6-2 or TRBV6-3 with TRBJ2-1; 7 bases line up with TRBD1. The CDR3 runs 13 residues. Germline CDR1 and CDR2: MNHEY and SVGEGT. The J segment lost 9 bases and the V segment lost 6 bases, leaving 8 bases of the junction unmatched.

A few counts support this clonotype. This chain connects TRBV7-2 to TRBJ1-1, with D possibly matching TRBD1 (5 bases). The V and J ends lost 0 bases and 1 base respectively, with 15 bases between them. The germline gives CDR1 SGHTA, CDR2 FQGNSA. The length of the CDR3 is 17 residues. CDR3 coding DNA: TGTGCCAGCAGCTTAGCACCGTTCTCCGGGACGAACACTGAAGCTTTCTTT. Translated, it gives CASSLAPFSGTNTEAFF.

This clonotype was seen only a few times. The rearrangement uses TRBV6-5 and TRBJ2-3; unclear D gene. The ends were cut back, 0 bases at V and 8 bases at J, with 6 bases in the middle. This CDR3 is built from 12 residues. Germline-derived CDR1 and CDR2 are MNHEY and SVGAGI. The CDR3 reads CASSYSPGTQYF. The CDR3 DNA reads TGTGCCAGCAGTTACTCGCCCGGTACGCAGTATTTT.

This chain joins TRBV12-3 or TRBV12-4 and TRBJ2-3; D possibly uses TRBD1 or TRBD2 (5 bases each). V lost 5 bases and J lost 5, with 20 bases in between. CDR3 length equals 16 residues. The CDR3 sequence is CASSPRGRDPLDTQYF. The CDR3 DNA sequence: TGTGCCAGCAGTCCCCGGGGACGCGATCCATTAGATACGCAGTATTTT.

This clonotype was seen only a few times. The chain employs TRBV10-3 and TRBJ2-7; either TRBD1 or TRBD2 may supply D (6 bases each). CDR3 size: 13 residues. V gave up 7 bases and J gave up 2 bases, with 12 bases separating them. Per germline, CDR1 ENHRY and CDR2 SYGVKD. The CDR3 region is CAINGGGAYEQYF. In DNA, the CDR3 is TGTGCCATCAATGGAGGGGGTGCCTACGAGCAGTACTTC.

This clonotype was counted a few times. The rearrangement joins TRBV5-1 to TRBJ2-7; D is ambiguous. Per the germline V gene, CDR1 is SGHRS and CDR2 is YFSETQ. The CDR3 consists of 13 residues. V lost 0 bases, J lost 6 bases, and 10 bases lay in between. This chain's CDR3 is CASSLVATTEQYF. The CDR3 DNA is TGCGCCAGCAGCTTGGTGGCCACCACCGAGCAGTACTTC.

The CDR3, as DNA: TGTGCCAGCAGCTTAGAGGGGGCCTTCTATGGCTACACCTTC. Residues: CASSLEGAFYGYTF. This chain uses TRBV7-9 with TRBJ1-2; 7 nucleotides align to TRBD1. The germline CDR1 and CDR2 sequences are SEHNR and FQNEAQ (reference sequence). V dropped 1 base and J dropped 4; count of bases not matched to a gene: 3. There are 14 residues in the CDR3.

This clonotype was observed a handful of times. V usage is TRBV29-1 and J usage is TRBJ2-1; 12 bases fit TRBD2. After removal of 3 bases from V and 8 bases from J, the junction contained 5 bases not matched to a gene. Germline loops: CDR1 SQVTM, CDR2 ANQGSEA. The CDR3 spans 14 residues. CDR3 nucleotide sequence: TGCAGCGTTGACGGACTAGCGGGGTCCTATGAGCAGTTCTTC. Translation gives CSVDGLAGSYEQFF.